These 6 T cell receptor beta chains share one sample of origin, sequenced in a study of long-term antiretroviral therapy in people with HIV. Samples were assayed with immunoSEQ v3.0 at survey level. The table came from immunoSEQ multiplex PCR; TCRdb's copy has only in-frame clones and leaves some out. The sample records roughly 33,000 clones, around three quarters being singletons. Source: unsorted PBMCs, taken 2 years after starting antiretroviral therapy. The receptors shown here come from a woman aged 50 to 60 with HIV.

The V and J genes are TRBV30 and TRBJ1-1, with 7 bases aligning to TRBD1. Trimming removed 5 bases from V and 6 bases from J; junction bases left unmatched: 9. CDR1 is GTSNPN, CDR2 SVGIG, per germline (reference sequence). This CDR3 is 13 amino acids long. CDR3 DNA: TGTGCCTGGGGGCCAGGGGGGGTCCCTGAAGCTTTCTTT. This gives the protein CAWGPGGVPEAFF.

The rearrangement uses TRBV5-6 and TRBJ2-7; D gene uncertain. V gave up 4 bases and J gave up 5 bases, with 10 bases separating them. Per the germline V gene, CDR1 is SGHDT and CDR2 is YYEEEE. The CDR3 is made up of 12 amino acids. This CDR3 is CASSHAEDEQYV. DNA of the CDR3: TGTGCCAGCAGCCATGCAGAGGACGAGCAGTACGTC.

The chain links TRBV29-1 to TRBJ2-3; 8 nucleotides align to TRBD1. Germline assignment: CDR1 SQVTM and CDR2 ANQGSEA. V was pared by 5 bases and J by 2 bases, with 0 bases of the junction left unmatched. The CDR3 sequence is 12 residues long. Here the CDR3 DNA reads TGCAGCGTTCAGGGGGCCACAGATACGCAGTATTTT. Its translation is CSVQGATDTQYF.

J is TRBJ1-5 and V is TRBV7-1; D not certain. TRBV7-1 counts as an open reading frame of uncertain function. The CDR3 sequence is 13 residues long. Trimming took 4 bases from V and 0 from J, leaving 4 bases between them. The CDR3 spells CASSLDSNQPQHF. CDR3 coding DNA: TGTGCCAGCAGCTTAGATAGCAATCAGCCCCAGCATTTT.

This chain uses TRBV6-5 with TRBJ1-6; 8 bases map to TRBD1. The trim removed 6 bases at V and 13 bases at J, leaving 14 bases unmatched. CDR3 length equals 15 residues. The germline V gene encodes CDR1 MNHEY and CDR2 SVGAGI. The CDR3 loop reads CASSPPGTGSKPLHF. The CDR3 DNA follows: TGTGCCAGCAGCCCACCCGGGACAGGTAGCAAGCCCCTCCACTTT.

This clone was picked up a small number of times. This chain connects TRBV7-9 to TRBJ2-3; TRBD1 matches 7 bases. Germline CDR1 reads SEHNR; CDR2 reads FQNEAQ (reference sequence). This CDR3 comprises 14 residues. The V segment lost 1 base and the J segment 11 bases; nucleotides outside the gene matches: 9. CDR3 protein: CASSLVSTDRRQYF. The CDR3 bases are TGTGCCAGCAGCTTAGTATCCACGGACAGGAGGCAGTATTTT.